The 19 T cell receptor beta chains below come from one sample, sequenced in a study of blood T cells in healthy people across ages. Then a second PCR, running roughly 7 to 11 cycles, was carried out with a sample-barcoded 5' primer and a J-beta primer mix. TCRdb fed the 5' RACE reads into MiXCR, producing one record per CDR3 protein. Of 1,500,000 or so distinct CDR3 sequences listed, around 59% were seen once; the top ten hold over 5%. The specimen was blood. Receptor source: a man aged 18 to 35 in good health.

The gene calls are TRBV4-1 and TRBJ2-3; 10 bases are shared with TRBD2. Looked up from germline, CDR1 is MGHRA and CDR2 is YSYEKL. The CDR3 extends over 15 amino acids. The V segment lost 2 bases and the J segment 9 bases; nucleotides outside the gene matches: 8. The CDR3: CASSQQTSGLETQYF. The CDR3 DNA follows: TGCGCCAGCAGCCAACAGACTAGCGGGCTAGAGACGCAGTATTTT.

The chain recombines TRBV20-1 with TRBJ2-7; D is perhaps TRBD1 (6 bases). Trimming removed 3 bases from V and 10 bases from J, with 13 bases in between. Per germline, CDR1 DFQATT and CDR2 SNEGSKA (reference sequence). This CDR3 has 11 residues. DNA of the CDR3: TGCAGTGCTAGGCCCAGGGGCCACCAGTACTTC. The encoded protein is CSARPRGHQYF.

The chain couples TRBV4-1 to TRBJ2-7; D perhaps matches TRBD2 (5 bases). The CDR3 is made up of 14 amino acids. Trimming removed 0 bases at V and 6 bases at J, with 12 bases between. CDR1 and CDR2 (germline): MGHRA, YSYEKL. The CDR3, as DNA: TGCGCCAGCAGCCAAGATTGGCGGGCGGGCGAGCAGTACTTC. Its protein product is CASSQDWRAGEQYF.

This clonotype was counted only a few times. The V gene is TRBV5-1, the J gene TRBJ1-2; no definite D call. CDR3 length: 13 amino acids. The V gene lost 4 bases and the J gene lost 6 bases, with 13 bases spanning the gap. The V gene's germline CDR1 is SGHRS and CDR2 YFSETQ. CDR3 DNA sequence: TGCGCCAGCAGCAGATACGGGGATGATGGCTACACCTTC. It yields the protein CASSRYGDDGYTF.

The chain joins TRBV7-9 to TRBJ2-4; TRBD1 matches at 7 bases. The length of the CDR3 is 16 residues. Losses at the gene ends were 5 bases for V and 0 bases for J; bases not matched to a gene: 7. Germline V gene lookup returns CDR1 SEHNR and CDR2 FQNEAQ (reference sequence). This chain's CDR3 is CASSPGQEIAKNIQYF. CDR3 coding DNA: TGTGCCAGCAGCCCCGGACAGGAGATAGCCAAAAACATTCAGTACTTC.

The gene calls are TRBV27 and TRBJ1-2; D is unclear. V was trimmed by 4 bases and J by 2 bases, leaving 14 bases between them. Germline lookup yields CDR1 MNHEY and CDR2 SMNVEV (reference sequence). CDR3 length: 15 amino acids. The CDR3 loop reads CASSSSEPVNYGYTF. In DNA, the CDR3 is TGTGCCAGCAGTTCCAGTGAGCCAGTGAACTATGGCTACACCTTC.

A note on this clonotype: An end of the junction does not agree with germline; a read error may underlie this. The CDR3 DNA reads TGTGCCAGCAGTACGGGACAGAACACTGAAGCTTTCTTT. It specifies CASSTGQNTEAFF. The chain has TRBV5-1 and TRBJ1-1, with TRBD1 as a possible D gene (6 bases). Germline V gene data show CDR1 as SGHRS and CDR2 as YFSETQ. This CDR3 contains 13 residues.

V is TRBV7-2 and J is TRBJ1-4; D remains unclear. The CDR3 is 14 residues long. The V gene lost 0 bases and the J gene lost 5 bases, with 7 bases spanning the gap. Germline CDR1 reads SGHTA; CDR2 reads FQGNSA. The CDR3 reads CASSLAGMNEKLFF. The CDR3 DNA reads TGTGCCAGCAGCTTAGCCGGGATGAATGAAAAACTGTTTTTT.

The J gene is TRBJ2-2, the V gene TRBV7-2; TRBD2 agrees at 14 bases. There are 17 residues in the CDR3. J lost 7 bases, V lost 3 bases, and 7 bases had no gene match. The germline V gene has CDR1 SGHTA and CDR2 FQGNSA. CDR3 loop: CASSFARLAGGVGELFF. The CDR3 DNA is TGTGCCAGCAGCTTCGCCCGACTAGCGGGAGGGGTCGGGGAGCTGTTTTTT.

This clonotype occurred once. V usage is TRBV6-5 and J usage is TRBJ1-2, with 8 bases fitting TRBD1. The CDR3 contains 15 residues. V dropped 4 bases and J dropped 3; count of bases not matched to a gene: 7. Germline CDR1 and CDR2: MNHEY and SVGAGI. This CDR3 reads CASSWRQGLDYGYTF. The CDR3, as DNA: TGTGCCAGCAGTTGGAGACAGGGGCTTGACTATGGCTACACCTTC.

This clonotype was seen only a few times. The chain joins TRBV6-2 or TRBV6-3 to TRBJ2-5; D unclear. This CDR3 is 11 amino acids long. V was trimmed by 5 bases and J by 5 bases, leaving 6 bases between them. Looked up from germline, CDR1 is MNHEY and CDR2 is SVGEGT. The CDR3 loop reads CASSGTETQYF. The CDR3 DNA is TGTGCCAGCAGTGGAACCGAGACCCAGTACTTC.

J is TRBJ2-3 and V is TRBV5-1; TRBD2 matches 9 bases. J gave up 0 bases and V 4 bases, and 3 bases lay outside the gene matches. The CDR3 is 15 amino acids. The germline CDR1 and CDR2 sequences are SGHRS and YFSETQ. The chain's CDR3 is CASSGGTSSTDTQYF. The CDR3 DNA follows: TGCGCCAGCAGCGGAGGGACTAGCAGCACAGATACGCAGTATTTT.

The chain is built from TRBV7-2 and TRBJ2-5, with TRBD2 identical over 14 bases. Per germline, CDR1 SGHTA and CDR2 FQGNSA. CDR3 size: 16 residues. J lost 10 bases, V lost 5 bases, and 12 bases had no gene match. CDR3 loop: CASSKTSGGVAKDQYF. CDR3 in DNA: TGTGCCAGCAGCAAGACTAGCGGGGGGGTGGCAAAGGACCAGTACTTC.

This clonotype was seen only a few times. This chain connects TRBV12-3 or TRBV12-4 to TRBJ1-6; D remains ambiguous. V lost 3 bases and J lost 6, with 12 bases in between. CDR3 length: 15 residues. The CDR3 bases are TGTGCCAGCAGTTTCGAGGGTCTGGGTAATTCACCCCTCCACTTT. Translating it yields CASSFEGLGNSPLHF.

This sequence joins TRBV6-2 or TRBV6-3 and TRBJ2-3; TRBD2 agrees at 9 bases. The germline gives CDR1 MNHEY, CDR2 SVGEGT. Germline trimming cut 2 bases from V and 1 base from J; bases unmatched to any gene: 4. This CDR3 region has 16 residues. The CDR3 loop is CASSYRAGGGTDTQYF. CDR3 coding DNA: TGTGCCAGCAGTTACCGAGCGGGAGGCGGCACAGATACGCAGTATTTT.

This rearrangement joins TRBV5-6 to TRBJ2-4; the D is unclear. The DNA end is a closer match to TRBJ2-5, so the J assignment may be wrong. CDR3 size: 14 residues. CDR1 is SGHDT, CDR2 YYEEEE, per germline. CDR3 in DNA: TGTGCCAGCAGCTTAATGCGGTTCCAAGAGACCCAGTACTTC. This gives the protein CASSLMRFQETQYF.

This chain uses TRBV20-1 with TRBJ2-4; 7 bases align to TRBD2. The J call may be wrong; the DNA end is better matched by TRBJ2-5. CDR3 length: 12 amino acids. Germline-derived CDR1 and CDR2 are DFQATT and SNEGSKA (reference sequence). CDR3 region: CSALTSRETQYF. CDR3 sequence (DNA): TGCAGTGCTCTGACTAGCCGGGAGACCCAGTACTTC.

This clonotype was observed a few times. The chain has TRBV6-6 and TRBJ1-4; unclear D gene. Trimming stripped 6 bases from V and 8 bases from J, with 7 bases between. CDR3 length: 11 amino acids. The germline CDR1 and CDR2 sequences are MNHNY and SVGAGI (reference sequence). Written as DNA, the CDR3 is TGTGCCAGCAGGCTGGAAGAAAAACTGTTTTTT. Protein: CASRLEEKLFF.

The chain is built from TRBV2 and TRBJ2-6; unclear D gene. This CDR3 region has 15 residues. V was pared by 2 bases and J by 1 base, with 6 bases between. Germline CDR1 is SNHLY and CDR2 is FYNNEI. The CDR3 is CASSEIGSGANVLTF. In DNA form, the CDR3 reads TGTGCCAGCAGTGAAATAGGGTCTGGGGCCAACGTCCTGACTTTC.